A selection of T cell receptor beta chains follows, all from one sample in a study of shared clonotypes between healthy human individuals. The protocol was immunoSEQ multiplex PCR, while the TCRdb copy is restricted to in-frame clones and leaves out a portion. The sample lists under 2.5 million clones, 85% to 95% seen once, with 0.37% in the top ten. The sequenced sample was naive CD4+ T cells from PBMCs. These receptor sequences come from a man aged 18 to 29 in good health. Some clones in this sample may be carry-over from other donors' samples. The CDR3 runs from the conserved cysteine through the conserved F or W. The order of the fields is clone size, D gene, V gene, J gene, CDR3 protein, CDR3 DNA. The D gene is left open where the match is weak. Clone size is not always given. Where it is, it says once, few, many or a class for expanded clones.

once	NA	TRBV28	TRBJ1-1	CASSLRSTEAFF	TGTGCCAGCAGTCTACGTAGCACTGAAGCTTTCTTT
once	NA	TRBV5-5	TRBJ2-3	CASSLTTKRGRMDF	TGTGCCAGCAGCTTGACCACCAAGAGGGGGAGGATGGATTTT
NA	TRBD2	TRBV9	TRBJ2-3	CASSVGTSGSDTQYF	TGTGCCAGCAGCGTAGGGACTAGCGGGAGCGATACGCAGTATTTT
once	NA	TRBV6-5	TRBJ1-2	CASSYFARGNYGYTF	TGTGCCAGCAGTTACTTCGCCCGGGGTAACTATGGCTACACCTTC
few	NA	TRBV5-1	TRBJ1-2	CASSPGANYGYTF	TGCGCCAGCAGCCCCGGGGCTAACTATGGCTACACCTTC
once	TRBD2	TRBV7-3	TRBJ2-3	CASSPGLAGGDRNTQYF	TGTGCCAGCAGCCCGGGACTAGCGGGAGGGGATAGGAATACGCAGTATTTT
NA	NA	TRBV5-1	TRBJ2-7	CASSFRAGAYEQYF	TGCGCCAGCAGCTTTCGTGCAGGGGCCTACGAGCAGTACTTC
NA	NA	TRBV29-1	TRBJ2-3	CSVATGPDTQYF	TGCAGCGTCGCTACAGGGCCAGATACGCAGTATTTT
NA	NA	TRBV29-1	TRBJ1-3	CSVIDRLPGNTIYF	TGCAGCGTTATAGATCGGTTGCCTGGAAACACCATATATTTT
NA	NA	TRBV5-4	TRBJ2-3	CASSLRRQADTQYF	TGTGCCAGCAGCTTGAGAAGACAGGCAGATACGCAGTATTTT
NA	NA	TRBV27	TRBJ1-1	CASSLSYGGRTEAFF	TGTGCCAGCAGTTTATCGTACGGCGGACGAACTGAAGCTTTCTTT
NA	NA	TRBV6-4	TRBJ1-2	CASRRDAVGYGYTF	TGTGCCAGCCGACGTGACGCTGTAGGCTATGGCTACACCTTC
NA	TRBD1	TRBV27	TRBJ2-3	CASSYLGQGKRADTQYF	TGTGCCAGCAGTTACCTAGGACAGGGAAAGCGGGCAGATACGCAGTATTTT
NA	NA	TRBV28	TRBJ1-1	CASRSDGNTEAFF	TGTGCCAGCAGATCGGACGGGAACACTGAAGCTTTCTTT
NA	TRBD2	TRBV10-2	TRBJ2-7	CASSERSGAPYEQYF	TGCGCCAGCAGTGAGAGGAGCGGGGCACCCTACGAGCAGTACTTC
NA	NA	TRBV6-6	TRBJ1-3	CASSYARGGSGNTIYF	TGTGCCAGCAGTTACGCTAGGGGTGGCTCTGGAAACACCATATATTTT
few	TRBD1	TRBV18	TRBJ1-2	CASSPSRDSYGYTF	TGTGCCAGCTCACCCTCTCGGGACAGCTATGGCTACACCTTC
once	NA	TRBV5-1	TRBJ1-1	CASSLAKGMNTEAFF	TGCGCCAGCAGCTTGGCCAAAGGAATGAACACTGAAGCTTTCTTT
NA	TRBD1	TRBV28	TRBJ1-2	CASRGTGGGYTF	TGTGCCAGCAGGGGGACAGGGGGGGGCTACACCTTC
NA	NA	TRBV18	TRBJ2-3	CASSASTDTQYF	TGTGCCAGCTCGGCTAGCACAGATACGCAGTATTTT
NA	TRBD1	TRBV7-9	TRBJ2-7	CASSGDGQAVNEQYF	TGTGCCAGCAGCGGAGATGGACAGGCGGTCAACGAGCAGTACTTC
few	NA	TRBV7-6	TRBJ2-3	CASGPPGPDTQYF	TGTGCCAGCGGGCCGCCAGGGCCAGATACGCAGTATTTT
NA	NA	TRBV5-6	TRBJ2-6	CASSFTSGANVLTF	TGTGCCAGCAGCTTTACCTCTGGGGCCAACGTCCTGACTTTC